This T cell receptor beta chain derives from a study of CD8+ T cells in alopecia areata. Overall study results and limits: Scalp repertoires also include resident alphabeta T cells from normal skin.

Comment on this clone: Its antigen is unidentified.

Extracted RNA was reverse transcribed, and the resulting cDNA served as sequencing template. Only in-frame clones appear in the TCRdb table, and some are missing; sequencing was by immunoSEQ multiplex PCR. The repertoire holds about 150,000 clones, with about 51% as singletons. In germline, CDR1 is SQVTM, CDR2 ANQGSEA. The CDR3 is 14 amino acids. Trimming at V came to 4 bases and at J to 8 bases, leaving 12 bases not matched to a gene. This sequence joins TRBV29-1 and TRBJ1-2; 8 nucleotides agree with TRBD1. The sequences come from CD8+ T cells sorted from blood, collected at week 0. This TCR came from a human donor with alopecia areata. The CDR3 DNA sequence: TGCAGCGTTGCAGACCAACAGGGGGGTAGCGGCTACACCTTC. Amino acids: CSVADQQGGSGYTF.